This is a list of T cell receptor beta chains from one sample in a study of blood T cell repertoires in COVID-19. Sequenced by immunoSEQ multiplex PCR; TCRdb stores in-frame clones only, minus some. The table lists 300,000 to 450,000 clones, more than 70% of them singletons. The sequenced material came from PBMCs or T cells enriched from blood (not recorded which). These TCRs come from a man aged 35 to 55 in a cohort exposed to, infected with or recovered from COVID-19 (not recorded which). CDR3s include the opening cysteine and the closing phenylalanine or tryptophan. D genes are given only for firm matches. Expanded clones get a size class; other rows say once, few or many, or leave the size out.

D gene	CDR3 length	V gene	J gene	clone size	CDR3 protein	CDR3 DNA
.	15	TRBV7-9	TRBJ1-4	.	CASSLGRDYNEKLFF	TGTGCCAGCAGCTTAGGCAGGGACTACAATGAAAAACTGTTTTTT
.	16	TRBV5-6	TRBJ2-3	.	CASSWTEGGSTDTQYF	TGTGCCAGCAGCTGGACCGAAGGGGGAAGCACAGATACGCAGTATTTT
TRBD1	18	TRBV5-1	TRBJ1-6	.	CASSLVGQASSYNSPLHF	TGCGCCAGCAGCTTGGTGGGACAGGCGAGCTCCTATAATTCACCCCTCCACTTT
.	15	TRBV5-1	TRBJ1-1	.	CASTLTTRAGTEAFF	TGCGCCAGCACCCTTACTACCAGGGCAGGCACTGAAGCTTTCTTT
.	16	TRBV28	TRBJ1-4	few	CASCTGQTRTGEKLFF	TGTGCCAGCTGCACCGGGCAAACCCGGACGGGAGAAAAACTGTTTTTT
.	13	TRBV4-2	TRBJ1-4	.	CASSQDPGEKLFF	TGTGCCAGCAGCCAAGATCCAGGGGAAAAACTGTTTTTT
TRBD2	11	TRBV10-2	TRBJ2-1	.	CASSGGRDQFF	TGCGCCAGCAGTGGCGGGAGGGACCAGTTCTTC
TRBD1	13	TRBV6-5	TRBJ2-3	.	CASTRTGRDTQYF	TGTGCCAGCACCCGGACAGGGAGGGATACGCAGTATTTT
TRBD1	15	TRBV5-1	TRBJ1-5	.	CASSPTAGGVQPQHF	TGCGCCAGCAGCCCAACGGCAGGGGGTGTGCAGCCCCAGCATTTT
.	17	TRBV25-1	TRBJ2-1	.	CASSEREQSSSYNEQFF	TGTGCCAGCAGTGAACGAGAACAGTCCAGCTCCTACAATGAGCAGTTCTTC
TRBD1	17	TRBV15	TRBJ1-5	.	CATSRDGDQGAHQPQHF	TGTGCCACCAGCAGAGATGGGGACCAGGGGGCACATCAGCCCCAGCATTTT
TRBD1	16	TRBV9	TRBJ2-2	.	CASSPRTGLNTGELFF	TGTGCCAGCAGCCCCAGGACAGGATTAAACACCGGGGAGCTGTTTTTT
.	17	TRBV19	TRBJ1-5	.	CASSILAGDDSNQPQHF	TGTGCCAGTAGTATACTGGCAGGGGACGATAGCAATCAGCCCCAGCATTTT
TRBD2	16	TRBV6-2/TRBV6-3	TRBJ2-2	.	CASSLGLAKNTGELFF	TGTGCCAGCAGTTTGGGACTAGCCAAGAACACCGGGGAGCTGTTTTTT
TRBD1	15	TRBV5-1	TRBJ2-2	.	CASSQTGWNTGELFF	TGCGCCAGCAGTCAGACAGGGTGGAACACCGGGGAGCTGTTTTTT
TRBD2	15	TRBV7-9	TRBJ2-7	.	CASSLGLAGVYEQYF	TGTGCCAGCAGCTTAGGACTAGCGGGAGTCTACGAGCAGTACTTC
.	13	TRBV28	TRBJ1-2	few	CASSFRQGHGYTF	TGTGCCAGCAGTTTTAGGCAGGGCCATGGCTACACCTTC
.	16	TRBV4-1	TRBJ2-7	.	CASSQVWGQGFYEQYF	TGCGCCAGCAGCCAAGTCTGGGGGCAGGGGTTTTACGAGCAGTACTTC
TRBD1	14	TRBV5-1	TRBJ2-1	.	CASSKDRAGNEQFF	TGCGCCAGCAGCAAGGACAGGGCTGGAAATGAGCAGTTCTTC
TRBD1	11	TRBV30	TRBJ2-7	.	CAWGTGYEQYF	TGTGCCTGGGGGACAGGCTACGAGCAGTACTTC
TRBD1	15	TRBV7-9	TRBJ1-2	.	CASRMNQGAERGYTF	TGTGCCAGCAGGATGAATCAGGGGGCGGAGAGGGGCTACACCTTC
TRBD1	15	TRBV28	TRBJ1-5	.	CASSSEGTGIQPQHF	TGTGCCAGCAGTTCGGAGGGGACAGGGATTCAGCCCCAGCATTTT
TRBD1	14	TRBV6-5	TRBJ1-5	.	CASSYSGRTGTQHF	TGTGCCAGCAGTTACTCGGGACGGACAGGGACCCAGCATTTT
.	16	TRBV29-1	TRBJ2-3	.	CSVGLNRGHKSDTQYF	TGCAGCGTCGGGCTGAACCGGGGACACAAATCAGATACGCAGTATTTT
TRBD1	13	TRBV9	TRBJ1-1	.	CASSATGGTEAFF	TGTGCCAGCAGCGCGACAGGGGGAACTGAAGCTTTCTTT
TRBD1	14	TRBV5-1	TRBJ1-2	.	CASSRDSSNYGYTF	TGCGCCAGCAGCCGGGACAGCTCCAACTATGGCTACACCTTC
.	12	TRBV19	TRBJ2-1	.	CASSSRYNEQFF	TGTGCCAGTTCGTCGAGATACAATGAGCAGTTCTTC
.	18	TRBV27	TRBJ2-6	.	CASSALRPWSSGANVLTF	TGTGCCAGCAGTGCTCTGCGGCCCTGGAGCTCTGGGGCCAACGTCCTGACTTTC
.	13	TRBV30	TRBJ1-1	.	CAWTKTGGTEAFF	TGTGCCTGGACTAAAACGGGGGGCACTGAAGCTTTCTTT
TRBD1	15	TRBV30	TRBJ1-4	once	CAWSNLGQGNEKLFF	TGTGCCTGGAGTAATTTAGGACAGGGAAATGAAAAACTGTTTTTT
TRBD2	18	TRBV27	TRBJ2-4	.	CASSLRWEGNLAKNIQYF	TGTGCCAGCAGTTTACGGTGGGAGGGAAATCTAGCCAAAAACATTCAGTACTTC
.	16	TRBV7-9	TRBJ1-2	.	CASSLSSGRGGYGYTF	TGTGCCAGCAGCTTATCCTCGGGCAGGGGTGGCTATGGCTACACCTTC
TRBD1	17	TRBV7-7	TRBJ2-6	once	CASSPSGTGVGANVLTF	TGTGCCAGCAGCCCGTCCGGGACAGGGGTCGGGGCCAACGTCCTGACTTTC
.	12	TRBV9	TRBJ2-3	.	CASSEGAAVQYF	TGTGCCAGCAGCGAGGGAGCTGCGGTGCAGTATTTT
TRBD2	15	TRBV2	TRBJ2-2	once	CATGLADTNTGELFF	TGTGCCACCGGACTAGCGGACACGAACACCGGGGAGCTGTTTTTT
TRBD1	14	TRBV7-2	TRBJ1-1	once	CASSRDRRFGEAFF	TGTGCCAGCAGCCGGGACAGGAGATTTGGTGAAGCTTTCTTT
.	16	TRBV5-1	TRBJ2-5	few	CASSLAGRGDQETQYF	TGCGCCAGCAGCTTGGCCGGCAGGGGGGACCAAGAGACCCAGTACTTC
.	15	TRBV5-1	TRBJ1-3	.	CASSLAAASGNTIYF	TGCGCCAGCAGCTTGGCGGCGGCCTCTGGAAACACCATATATTTT
TRBD2	17	TRBV19	TRBJ2-2	.	CASRLASLAGGTGELFF	TGTGCCAGTAGGCTGGCATCTCTAGCGGGAGGAACCGGGGAGCTGTTTTTT
TRBD1	14	TRBV19	TRBJ1-2	.	CATSGQQGIYGYTF	TGTGCCACCTCGGGACAGCAAGGCATCTATGGCTACACCTTC
.	13	TRBV19	TRBJ1-6	.	CASRGQTNSPLHF	TGTGCCAGTAGAGGACAGACAAATTCACCCCTCCACTTT
TRBD1	15	TRBV7-9	TRBJ1-2	.	CASSSRDRGDYGYTF	TGTGCCAGCAGTTCGAGGGACAGGGGTGACTATGGCTACACCTTC
.	14	TRBV11-1	TRBJ1-5	.	CASSFSGSNQPQHF	TGTGCCAGCAGCTTTTCGGGAAGCAATCAGCCCCAGCATTTT
.	13	TRBV18	TRBJ2-7	.	CASSPLQGYEQYF	TGTGCCAGCTCACCACTCCAGGGCTACGAGCAGTACTTC
TRBD1	12	TRBV29-1	TRBJ2-7	.	CSVRQTGYEQYF	TGCAGCGTACGACAGACAGGGTACGAGCAGTACTTC
TRBD1	15	TRBV3-1/TRBV3-2	TRBJ1-2	.	CASSQAGQAFYGYTF	TGTGCCAGCAGCCAAGCCGGACAGGCATTTTATGGCTACACCTTC
.	14	TRBV3-1/TRBV3-2	TRBJ1-2	.	CASSQEQDREGYTF	TGTGCCAGCAGCCAAGAACAGGACAGAGAGGGCTACACCTTC
TRBD2	17	TRBV4-1	TRBJ2-2	.	CASSQEGVAGATGELFF	TGCGCCAGCAGCCAAGAAGGGGTAGCGGGAGCTACCGGGGAGCTGTTTTTT
TRBD1	15	TRBV7-9	TRBJ2-1	.	CASTLWGTVYNEQFF	TGTGCCAGCACCTTATGGGGGACAGTCTACAATGAGCAGTTCTTC
.	16	TRBV5-1	TRBJ1-3	once	CASSWSGSRSGNTIYF	TGCGCCAGCAGCTGGTCAGGGTCCCGCTCTGGAAACACCATATATTTT
.	14	TRBV10-3	TRBJ1-1	.	CAITSGTLGTEAFF	TGTGCCATCACCTCCGGGACTTTAGGGACTGAAGCTTTCTTT
.	16	TRBV4-2	TRBJ2-1	.	CASSHTGTESYNEQFF	TGTGCCAGCAGCCATACCGGGACTGAGTCCTACAATGAGCAGTTCTTC
TRBD1	14	TRBV5-1	TRBJ2-1	.	CASSGDRGNNEQFF	TGCGCCAGCAGCGGCGACAGGGGAAACAATGAGCAGTTCTTC
.	17	TRBV19	TRBJ2-1	.	CASSIRDSRYSYNEQFF	TGTGCCAGTAGTATACGAGATAGCCGATACTCCTACAATGAGCAGTTCTTC
.	15	TRBV7-2	TRBJ1-4	.	CASSLVSGTGEKLFF	TGTGCCAGCAGCTTAGTTTCGGGCACGGGGGAAAAACTGTTTTTT
.	12	TRBV3-1/TRBV3-2	TRBJ1-5	few	CASSHFNQPQHF	TGTGCCAGCAGCCACTTTAATCAGCCCCAGCATTTT
.	14	TRBV7-9	TRBJ2-5	.	CASSLPQGLETQYF	TGTGCCAGCAGCTTACCACAGGGCTTGGAGACCCAGTACTTC